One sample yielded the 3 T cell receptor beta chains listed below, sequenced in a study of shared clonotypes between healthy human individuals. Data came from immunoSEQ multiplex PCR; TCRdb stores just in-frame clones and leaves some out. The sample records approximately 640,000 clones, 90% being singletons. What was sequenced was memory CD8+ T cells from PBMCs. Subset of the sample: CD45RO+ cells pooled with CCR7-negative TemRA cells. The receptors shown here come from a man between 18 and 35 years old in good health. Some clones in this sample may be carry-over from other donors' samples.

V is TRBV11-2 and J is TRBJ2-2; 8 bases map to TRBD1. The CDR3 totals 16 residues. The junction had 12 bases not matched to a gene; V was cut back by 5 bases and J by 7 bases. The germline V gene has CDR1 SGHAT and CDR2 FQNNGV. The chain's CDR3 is CASSRRDRPPGGELFF. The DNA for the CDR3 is TGTGCCAGCAGCCGCAGGGACAGGCCTCCCGGCGGGGAGCTGTTTTTT.

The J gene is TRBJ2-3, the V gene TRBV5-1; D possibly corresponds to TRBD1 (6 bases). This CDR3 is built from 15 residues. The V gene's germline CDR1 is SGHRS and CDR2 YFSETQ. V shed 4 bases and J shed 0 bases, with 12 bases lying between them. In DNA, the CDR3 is TGCGCCAGCAGCCCCGGACAGTTTAGCACAGATACGCAGTATTTT. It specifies CASSPGQFSTDTQYF.

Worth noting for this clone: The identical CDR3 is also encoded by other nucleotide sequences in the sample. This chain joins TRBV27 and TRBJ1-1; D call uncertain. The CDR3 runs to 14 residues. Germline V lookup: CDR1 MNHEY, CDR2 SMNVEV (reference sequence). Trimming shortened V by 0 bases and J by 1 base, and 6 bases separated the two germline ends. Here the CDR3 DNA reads TGTGCCAGCAGTTTATCGAGAGGGAACACTGAAGCTTTCTTT. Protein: CASSLSRGNTEAFF.